The present T cell receptor (beta chain) was sequenced within a study of T cells in Graves' hyperthyroidism and ophthalmopathy. Across the whole study: Peripheral blood was taken when the disease was first diagnosed, before any treatment began. Regarding the study as a whole: Ophthalmopathy and stable hyperthyroidism were told apart by a 13 V-J model.

The study enrolled patients aged 18 to 65 with newly diagnosed hyperthyroidism of under 2 months' duration. Reasons for excluding patients were uncontrolled infection, other autoimmune disease, pregnancy or lactation. This clonotype was picked up many times. The antigen is undetermined. This CDR3 contains 16 residues. Germline CDR1 ENHRY, CDR2 SYGVKD. V gave up 2 bases and J gave up 4 bases; unmatched junction bases: 9. There were TCR beta CDR3 regions amplified from RNA transcripts. Primed by the HTBI set, a first-round RT-PCR was run on the TCR CDR3. TCRdb redid the calling of the multiplex PCR reads with MiXCR, one entry per CDR3 protein. The sample shows a few hundred thousand distinct CDR3 sequences, roughly 13% of them seen only once.

The rearrangement links TRBV10-3 to TRBJ1-1; TRBD1 agrees at 8 bases. The clonotype was recovered from a woman between 18 and 30 years old with Graves' hyperthyroidism. The sample comprised blood. The CDR3 region has the DNA TGTGCCATCAGTGAGAGTGACAGGGGTTTCAGCACTGAAGCTTTCTTT. This sequence encodes CAISESDRGFSTEAFF.